The subject of this entry is one T cell receptor beta chain. The entry originates in a study of shared clonotypes between healthy human individuals. Sequenced by immunoSEQ multiplex PCR; TCRdb stores in-frame clones only, minus some. This table holds around 370,000 clones, about 96% found once. Donors comprised healthy HIV-negative adults lacking recent acute infections or vaccinations. Adults of Caucasian background living in Nashville, Tennessee made up all donors. Germline V lookup: CDR1 SGHNT, CDR2 YYREEE (reference sequence). CDR3 size: 15 residues. The V end lost 1 base, the J end lost 7 bases, and 14 bases lay between the germline ends.

This TCR was sampled from a man aged 25-40 years in good health. The chain combines TRBV5-4 with TRBJ2-2, with D possibly being TRBD1 (6 bases). The specimen was memory CD8+ T cells sorted from blood. As to subset: CD45RO+ cells pooled with CCR7-negative TemRA cells. The CDR3 nucleotides are TGTGCCAGCAGCTTGTTCGGCAAGGGGGTCGGGGAGCTGTTTTTT. Protein product: CASSLFGKGVGELFF.